These 10 T cell receptor beta chains share one sample of origin, sequenced in a study of cytomegalovirus exposure and HLA in healthy donors. Vbeta (60) and Jbeta (13) primers were used in the PCR. Produced via immunoSEQ multiplex PCR; TCRdb's table is partial and in-frame only. The sample holds 150,000 to 200,000 clones; approximately 80% are singletons and the top ten take 2% to 3%. The sequencing input was PBMCs. All receptors derive from a woman aged 40 to 49 in good health and CMV-seropositive.

The rearrangement uses TRBV28 and TRBJ2-7; perhaps TRBD1 as D (6 bases). V was clipped by 6 bases and J by 2 bases, with 14 bases between them. There are 14 residues in the CDR3. The germline V gene encodes CDR1 MDHEN and CDR2 SYDVKM. CDR3 protein: CASRIGTPPYEQYF. The DNA for the CDR3 is TGTGCCAGCAGGATCGGGACACCTCCCTACGAGCAGTACTTC.

This sequence joins TRBV5-6 and TRBJ1-4; 10 bases are shared with TRBD1. Losses at the gene ends were 0 bases for V and 7 bases for J; bases not matched to a gene: 6. The CDR3 spans 16 residues. Germline V gene data show CDR1 as SGHDT and CDR2 as YYEEEE. Written as DNA, the CDR3 is TGTGCCAGCAGCTTGGGGACAGGGGGAAGAGGTGAAAAACTGTTTTTT. It encodes CASSLGTGGRGEKLFF. The variable domain in full, completed from reference TRBV5-6 and TRBJ1-4, reads DAGVTQSPTHLIKTRGQQVTLRCSPKSGHDTVSWYQQALGQGPQFIFQYYEEEERQRGNFPDRFSGHQFPNYSSELNVNALLLGDSALYLCASSLGTGGRGEKLFFGSGTQLSVL.

This clone was picked up a small number of times. The chain couples TRBV6-1 to TRBJ1-5, with D perhaps matching TRBD1 (6 bases). Germline V CDR1 and CDR2: MNHNS, SASEGT. The CDR3 is 15 amino acids. Trimming left V 2 bases short and J 6 bases short, with 14 bases between. The CDR3 reads CASSEMARGSQPQHF. The CDR3 DNA follows: TGTGCCAGCAGTGAAATGGCCAGGGGTAGTCAGCCCCAGCATTTT.

The chain joins TRBV28 to TRBJ2-2; D perhaps matches TRBD2 (6 bases). This CDR3 is 14 amino acids long. CDR1 and CDR2 from the germline V gene are MDHEN and SYDVKM. The germline V and J ends were trimmed by 8 bases and 5 bases, with 15 bases remaining between them. DNA for the CDR3: TGTGCCAGCGGGGGGAACTACGGGACCGGGGAGCTGTTTTTT. Translation gives CASGGNYGTGELFF.

This clone has only a few counts. V and J are TRBV25-1 and TRBJ1-2, with D possibly matching TRBD1 (5 bases). Germline V gene data show CDR1 as MGHDK and CDR2 as SYGVNS. CDR3 length equals 12 residues. V was cut by 4 bases and J by 8 bases, with 11 bases left in between. The CDR3 coding sequence is TGTGCCAGCAGTGTACAGGTGGGGGGCTACACCTTC. Its protein is CASSVQVGGYTF.

This chain uses TRBV7-6 with TRBJ2-1; TRBD2 agrees at 11 bases. The CDR3 covers 16 residues. The V gene end was trimmed by 3 bases and the J gene end by 4 bases; junction bases not matched to a gene: 5. CDR1 SGHVS and CDR2 FNYEAQ come from the germline V gene. The CDR3: CASSLAGTSGYNEQFF. The CDR3 nucleotides are TGTGCCAGCAGCTTGGCCGGGACTAGCGGATACAATGAGCAGTTCTTC.

This clone showed up just a few times. The chain combines TRBV5-5 with TRBJ2-2; 7 nucleotides agree with TRBD2. The junction had 6 bases not matched to a gene; V was cut back by 3 bases and J by 4 bases. The CDR3 consists of 15 residues. Germline CDR1 SGHKS, CDR2 YYEKEE (reference sequence). CDR3 nucleotides: TGTGCCAGCAGCTGGGACTACTGGGGCACCGGGGAGCTGTTTTTT. This encodes CASSWDYWGTGELFF.

The chain combines TRBV7-2 with TRBJ1-2; the match to TRBD1 covers 8 bases. J lost 8 bases, V lost 6 bases, and 8 bases had no gene match. Germline lookup yields CDR1 SGHTA and CDR2 FQGNSA. The CDR3 has 13 amino acids. The CDR3 DNA sequence: TGTGCCAGCAGGCCGCCAGGGGGCAGCGGCTACACCTTC. This translates into CASRPPGGSGYTF.

The rearrangement uses TRBV7-2 and TRBJ1-2; 7 bases agree with TRBD1. The V gene end was trimmed by 5 bases and the J gene end by 1 base; junction bases not matched to a gene: 7. This CDR3 is built from 15 residues. The germline CDR1 and CDR2 sequences are SGHTA and FQGNSA. CDR3 coding DNA: TGTGCCAGCAGCCTCGACAGGGATGTTAACTATGGCTACACCTTC. Amino acids: CASSLDRDVNYGYTF.

This clone came up a few times. The chain has TRBV6-1 and TRBJ1-4; 8 bases map to TRBD1. The CDR3 extends over 16 amino acids. The ends lost 4 bases at V and 3 bases at J; junction bases unmatched: 7. In germline, CDR1 is MNHNS, CDR2 SASEGT. The CDR3 is CASSGTGREANEKLFF. CDR3 sequence (DNA): TGTGCCAGCAGTGGGACAGGGAGGGAAGCTAATGAAAAACTGTTTTTT.